This T cell receptor beta chain is drawn from a study of blood T cell repertoires in COVID-19. CDR1 ENHRY and CDR2 SYGVKD come from the germline V gene. V gave up 2 bases and J gave up 6 bases; unmatched junction bases: 11. This CDR3 spans 16 amino acids. The method was immunoSEQ multiplex PCR; TCRdb's version includes in-frame clones alone and lacks a portion of them. This table has roughly 250,000 clones, around 87% appearing once. The J gene is TRBJ2-7, the V gene TRBV10-3; 9 nucleotides agree with TRBD2. The receptor was derived from a woman aged 25 to 39 with acute COVID-19. The sequencing input was PBMCs or T cells enriched from blood (not recorded which). The CDR3 bases are TGTGCCATCAGTGAGGGTCGGGCCGCTAGCGGGACCGAGCAGTACTTC. Translating it yields CAISEGRAASGTEQYF.